This T cell receptor beta chain was obtained from a study of CD8 T cells in Susac syndrome. The RNA, about 0.5 to 1 ug, was put through reverse transcription using random hexamers. Amplification of TCR beta CDR3 across 54 Vbeta and 13 Jbeta was performed with immunoSEQ multiplex PCR. MiXCR, run by TCRdb on the immunoSEQ multiplex PCR reads, gives a single entry per CDR3 protein. Of roughly 150,000 distinct CDR3 sequences in the sample, about 92% were seen once. This CDR3 contains 17 residues. From germline, CDR1 is SGHRS and CDR2 YFSETQ. With 0 bases removed from V and 4 bases from J, the gap between germline ends came to 19 bases.

This clonotype was obtained from a human donor in good health. Sequencing was done on a sample of CD4+ T cells from PBMCs. The chain has TRBV5-1 and TRBJ1-1; D gene ambiguous. The CDR3 DNA follows: TGCGCCAGCAGCTTGGCCCCCCACCTGTCTGGGCGCACTGAAGCTTTCTTT. Amino acids: CASSLAPHLSGRTEAFF.